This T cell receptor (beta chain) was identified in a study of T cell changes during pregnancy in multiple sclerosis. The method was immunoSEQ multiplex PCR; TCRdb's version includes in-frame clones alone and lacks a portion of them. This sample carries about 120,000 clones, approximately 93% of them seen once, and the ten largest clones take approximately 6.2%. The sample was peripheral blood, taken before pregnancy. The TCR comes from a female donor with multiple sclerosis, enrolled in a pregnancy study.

The CDR3 region is CASSEQASSYEQYF. DNA of the CDR3: TGTGCCAGTAGTGAACAAGCTAGCTCCTACGAGCAGTACTTC. The rearrangement uses TRBV19 and TRBJ2-7; D remains unclear. CDR1 and CDR2 (germline): LNHDA, SQIVND (reference sequence). Trimming removed 5 bases from V and 0 bases from J, with 11 bases in between. This CDR3 comprises 14 residues.